This T cell receptor (beta chain) was recovered during a study of cytomegalovirus exposure and HLA in healthy donors. General observations from the study: TCR sequences were mostly rare, though some public TCRs occurred in many donors. The study designated about 180 TCR beta chains cytomegalovirus-associated.

In the PCR, 60 Vbeta and 13 Jbeta primers were used. Data came from immunoSEQ multiplex PCR; TCRdb stores just in-frame clones and leaves some out. This sample's table has around 140,000 clones. Germline V CDR1 and CDR2: SGHTA, FQGTGA. The CDR3 sequence is 14 residues long. Between the trimmed V and J ends, which lost 0 bases and 6 bases, there was a span of 11 bases. Points on this clone: Antigen: not known.

This receptor was identified in a woman aged 40 to 55 in good health and CMV-seropositive. The rearrangement joins TRBV7-3 to TRBJ1-2; D is unresolved. Sequences were obtained from PBMCs. The CDR3 region is CASSLTGGVHGYTF. DNA of the CDR3: TGTGCCAGCAGCTTAACGGGAGGAGTGCATGGCTACACCTTC.